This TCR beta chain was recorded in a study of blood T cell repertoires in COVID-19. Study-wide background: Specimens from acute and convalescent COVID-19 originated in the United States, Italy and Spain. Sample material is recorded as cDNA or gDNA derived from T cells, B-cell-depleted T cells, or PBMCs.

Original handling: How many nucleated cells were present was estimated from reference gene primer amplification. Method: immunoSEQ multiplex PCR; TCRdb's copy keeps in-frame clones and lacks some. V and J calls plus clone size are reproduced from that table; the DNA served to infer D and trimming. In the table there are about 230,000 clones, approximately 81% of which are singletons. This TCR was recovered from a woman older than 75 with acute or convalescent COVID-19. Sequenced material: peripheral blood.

The CDR3, as DNA: TGTGCCAGCAGCTTGGCCTTTCAGGGCCACGAGCAGTACTTC. The encoded protein is CASSLAFQGHEQYF. The chain employs TRBV5-5 and TRBJ2-7; D perhaps matches TRBD1 (5 bases). CDR1 is SGHKS, CDR2 YYEKEE, per germline (reference sequence). The CDR3 totals 14 residues. V shed 0 bases and J shed 5 bases, with 12 bases lying between them.